These 25 T cell receptor beta chains were all obtained from the same sample, sequenced in a study of blood T cell repertoires in COVID-19. Measured with immunoSEQ multiplex PCR; TCRdb has only the in-frame clones, and not every one. The sample has a few hundred thousand clones, roughly nine tenths seen once. The source material was PBMCs or T cells enriched from blood (not recorded which). The origin of the receptors is a woman aged 50 to 65 who had recovered from COVID-19.

This chain links TRBV28 with TRBJ2-6; 7 bases are a match to TRBD1. V was pared by 5 bases and J by 1 base, with 8 bases of the junction left unmatched. This CDR3 has 17 residues. Germline V gene lookup returns CDR1 MDHEN and CDR2 SYDVKM. In DNA form, the CDR3 reads TGTGCCAGCAGTCCGAACCCGACAGGGTCTGGGGCCAACGTCCTGACTTTC. Translating gives CASSPNPTGSGANVLTF.

The V and J genes are TRBV18 and TRBJ1-4; 7 bases fit TRBD1. The junction had 7 bases not matched to a gene; V was cut back by 1 base and J by 5 bases. There are 16 residues in the CDR3. Germline values: CDR1 KGHSH, CDR2 LQKENI. The CDR3 reads CASSPLGGEENEKLFF. The DNA for the CDR3 is TGTGCCAGCTCACCACTAGGGGGCGAGGAGAATGAAAAACTGTTTTTT.

The chain employs TRBV28 and TRBJ2-2; 7 positions match TRBD2. The J segment lost 0 bases and the V segment lost 5 bases, leaving 3 bases of the junction unmatched. The CDR3 has 15 residues. Germline CDR1 is MDHEN and CDR2 is SYDVKM. The CDR3 DNA is TGTGCCAGCAGTGAAAGCGGGACGAACACCGGGGAGCTGTTTTTT. This sequence encodes CASSESGTNTGELFF.

The chain has TRBV12-5 and TRBJ1-6, with unresolved D. Trimming cost V 6 bases and J 8 bases, with 11 bases left between them. This CDR3 is built from 13 residues. Germline lookup yields CDR1 LGHNT and CDR2 FRNRAP. The CDR3 coding sequence is TGTGCTAGTGGCAAACCTGGAGATTCACCCCTCCACTTT. This encodes CASGKPGDSPLHF.

This clone was seen only once. This CDR3 is CASSAGPYYGYTF. The CDR3, as DNA: TGTGCCAGCAGCGCAGGGCCCTACTATGGCTACACCTTC. The V gene is TRBV28, the J gene TRBJ1-2, with D maybe TRBD1 (5 bases). The germline V and J ends were trimmed by 6 bases and 3 bases, with 11 bases remaining between them. CDR3 length equals 13 residues. Germline CDR1 and CDR2: MDHEN and SYDVKM.

This chain joins TRBV25-1 and TRBJ2-7; TRBD2 matches at 12 bases. Germline CDR1 and CDR2: MGHDK and SYGVNS. J was trimmed by 4 bases and V by 6 bases; bases with no gene match: 1. The CDR3 loop spans 13 amino acids. CDR3 DNA: TGTGCCAGCAGGACTAGCGGGAGTTACGAGCAGTACTTC. As protein: CASRTSGSYEQYF.

The chain is built from TRBV7-3 and TRBJ2-7; D is unresolved. The CDR3 runs 14 residues. The V gene lost 1 base and the J gene lost 2 bases, with 9 bases spanning the gap. CDR1 is SGHTA and CDR2 is FQGTGA in the germline V gene. The CDR3 sequence is CASSLSPSAYEQYF. CDR3 nucleotide sequence: TGTGCCAGCAGCTTAAGCCCCAGCGCCTACGAGCAGTACTTC.

V is TRBV19 and J is TRBJ1-5; D gene uncertain. The CDR3 has 14 residues. Deletions cut 7 bases from V and 9 bases from J, with 19 bases between. Germline V gene lookup returns CDR1 LNHDA and CDR2 SQIVND (reference sequence). In DNA, the CDR3 is TGTGCCAGTAAAGATTTTGTGCGCGGGTTGCCCCAGCATTTT. Translating gives CASKDFVRGLPQHF.

The CDR3 loop is CASSITGMLLHF. CDR3 nucleotide sequence: TGTGCCAGCAGCATCACAGGGATGCTCCTCCACTTT. This chain joins TRBV21-1 and TRBJ1-6; TRBD1 reflects the table's D call only, with no check against the DNA. TRBV21-1 has pseudogene status. The CDR3 is 12 amino acids.

The rearrangement links TRBV3-1 (or the pseudogene TRBV3-2) to TRBJ2-3, with D perhaps matching TRBD1 (5 bases). Trimming removed 6 bases from V and 4 bases from J, with 8 bases in between. CDR3 length equals 12 residues. Germline V gene sequence: CDR1 LGHDT, CDR2 YNNKEL (reference sequence). The CDR3 sequence is CASSLRADTQYF. CDR3 nucleotides: TGTGCCAGCAGTCTCAGGGCAGATACGCAGTATTTT.

The J gene is TRBJ1-1, the V gene TRBV7-3; TRBD1 agrees at 7 bases. This CDR3 is built from 15 residues. Germline trimming cut 4 bases from V and 0 bases from J; bases unmatched to any gene: 5. CDR1 and CDR2 (germline): SGHTA, FQGTGA. The CDR3 sequence is CASSWSGQMNTEAFF. CDR3 DNA: TGTGCCAGCAGCTGGTCGGGACAGATGAACACTGAAGCTTTCTTT. The entire variable domain, with the rest obtained from reference TRBV7-3 and TRBJ1-1, is as follows: GAGVSQTPSNKVTEKGKYVELRCDPISGHTALYWYRQSLGQGPEFLIYFQGTGAADDSGLPNDRFFAVRPEGSVSTLKIQRTERGDSAVYLCASSWSGQMNTEAFFGQGTRLTVV.

There are a few counts of this clone. The CDR3 reads CASRPDRANQPQHF. In DNA, the CDR3 is TGCGCCAGCAGGCCGGACAGGGCGAATCAGCCCCAGCATTTT. The rearrangement uses TRBV5-1 and TRBJ1-5; the match to TRBD1 covers 8 bases. Losses at the gene ends were 5 bases for V and 4 bases for J; bases not matched to a gene: 5. Per germline, CDR1 SGHRS and CDR2 YFSETQ. CDR3 length: 14 amino acids.

This chain uses TRBV7-9 with TRBJ1-6; D may be TRBD1 (5 bases). This CDR3 comprises 16 residues. Trimming pared 5 bases from V and 7 bases from J, leaving 18 bases between. The germline V gene encodes CDR1 SEHNR and CDR2 FQNEAQ (reference sequence). CDR3 in amino acids: CASSLSQEGVNSPLHF. CDR3 bases: TGTGCCAGCAGCCTATCCCAGGAAGGGGTCAATTCACCCCTCCACTTT. The complete variable domain, with remaining parts taken from reference TRBV7-9 and TRBJ1-6, reads DTGVSQNPRHKITKRGQNVTFRCDPISEHNRLYWYRQTLGQGPEFLTYFQNEAQLEKSRLLSDRFSAERPKGSFSTLEIQRTEQGDSAMYLCASSLSQEGVNSPLHFGNGTRLTVT.

The chain uses TRBV28 and TRBJ2-3; the D gene is possibly TRBD1 (5 bases). The CDR3 spans 15 residues. V dropped 5 bases and J dropped 2 bases, with 14 bases sitting between them. The germline V gene encodes CDR1 MDHEN and CDR2 SYDVKM. CDR3 amino acids: CASSVPGRLTDTQYF. CDR3 nucleotides: TGTGCCAGCAGTGTCCCAGGGCGGCTCACAGATACGCAGTATTTT.

The chain uses TRBV7-9 and TRBJ2-2; 10 bases are shared with TRBD1. With 4 bases clipped from V and 3 bases from J, the junction kept 11 bases outside the gene matches. In germline, CDR1 is SEHNR, CDR2 FQNEAQ (reference sequence). This CDR3 has 18 amino acids. The CDR3 DNA reads as TGTGCCAGCAGCTCGATCCGACAGGGGGCGCGTGACACCGGGGAGCTGTTTTTT. This gives the protein CASSSIRQGARDTGELFF.

This chain joins TRBV10-3 and TRBJ1-6; D might be TRBD1 (6 bases). Trimming shortened V by 5 bases and J by 14 bases, and 19 bases separated the two germline ends. This CDR3 has 14 amino acids. Germline CDR1 reads ENHRY; CDR2 reads SYGVKD. The CDR3 loop is CAISPQGSESTLHF. The CDR3 DNA is TGTGCCATCAGTCCTCAGGGGTCCGAATCAACCCTCCACTTT.

In DNA, the CDR3 is TGTGCCAGCTCACCACGTGCAGGGTCTAATTCACCCCTCCACTTT. It specifies CASSPRAGSNSPLHF. V usage is TRBV18 and J usage is TRBJ1-6, with D maybe TRBD1 (5 bases). There are 15 residues in the CDR3. Per germline, CDR1 KGHSH and CDR2 LQKENI. V lost 1 base to trimming and J lost 6 bases, with 10 bases between them. Based on the CDR3 plus reference TRBV18 and TRBJ1-6, the full variable domain is NAGVMQNPRHLVRRRGQEARLRCSPMKGHSHVYWYRQLPEEGLKFMVYLQKENIIDESGMPKERFSAEFPKEGPSILRIQQVVRGDSAAYFCASSPRAGSNSPLHFGNGTRLTVT.

This clone has just a few counts. It is unclear where the CDR3 begins or ends on the DNA, so no DNA is shown, and the CDR3 is as TCRdb lists it. The chain links TRBV19 to TRBJ1-2; the tabulated D call, TRBD1, remains unverified against the DNA. Ends included, the CDR3 has 15 residues. Germline loops: CDR1 LNHDA, CDR2 SQIVND (reference sequence). CDR3 sequence: CASTSVAGGDYGYTF.

Points on this clone: Its ends do not fully match the called genes, so a read error is possible. This chain connects TRBV7-7 to TRBJ2-1, with TRBD2 matching over 9 bases. Germline values: CDR1 SSHAT, CDR2 FNYEAQ (reference sequence). CDR3 length equals 15 residues. In DNA, the CDR3 is TGTGCTAGCAGCTTAGGTGCGGGAGGGCCTGCTGAGCAGTTCTTC. It codes for CASSLGAGGPAEQFF. Drawing the rest from reference TRBV7-7 and TRBJ2-1, the complete variable domain is GAGVSQSPRYKVTKRGQDVTLRCDPISSHATLYWYQQALGQGPEFLTYFNYEAQPDKSGLPSDRFSAERPEGSISTLTIQRTEQRDSAMYRCASSLGAGGPAEQFFGPGTRLTVL.

This chain connects TRBV7-9 to TRBJ2-3, with D possibly being TRBD2 (5 bases). The CDR3 runs 16 residues. Germline assignment: CDR1 SEHNR and CDR2 FQNEAQ (reference sequence). The V end lost 1 base, the J end lost 0 bases, and 11 bases lay between the germline ends. The CDR3 DNA sequence: TGTGCCAGCAGCTTAGGTTCTAGCACTAGCACAGATACGCAGTATTTT. Protein sequence: CASSLGSSTSTDTQYF.

Only one count was recorded for this clone. The J gene is TRBJ1-1, the V gene TRBV2, with TRBD1 matching over 9 bases. CDR1 and CDR2 from the germline V gene are SNHLY and FYNNEI. Unmatched junction bases numbered 8, after V lost 11 bases and J lost 4 bases. CDR3 length: 13 amino acids. This CDR3 reads CARRDRAFTEAFF. DNA of the CDR3: TGTGCCCGACGGGACAGGGCCTTCACTGAAGCTTTCTTT.

This rearrangement joins TRBV28 to TRBJ1-1; D possibly corresponds to TRBD1 (5 bases). The germline V gene encodes CDR1 MDHEN and CDR2 SYDVKM. V was shortened by 9 bases and J by 1 base, with 9 bases between the two germline ends. The CDR3 covers 12 residues. The CDR3 loop reads CASVGQNTEAFF. The DNA for the CDR3 is TGTGCCAGTGTCGGACAGAACACTGAAGCTTTCTTT.

This rearrangement joins TRBV4-1 to TRBJ2-3, with 11 bases matching TRBD1. V lost 4 bases, J lost 5 bases, and 5 bases stayed unmatched. Per germline, CDR1 MGHRA and CDR2 YSYEKL. CDR3 size: 15 residues. CDR3 in DNA: TGCGCCAGCAGCCCCGGACAGGGGGCTAGAGATACGCAGTATTTT. This gives the protein CASSPGQGARDTQYF.

The sample holds one count of this clone. This chain uses TRBV6-2 or TRBV6-3 with TRBJ1-1, with 7 bases lining up with TRBD1. The V gene end was trimmed by 0 bases and the J gene end by 4 bases; junction bases not matched to a gene: 5. The CDR3 is made up of 15 amino acids. Germline CDR1 and CDR2: MNHEY and SVGEGT. The CDR3 sequence: CASSYSTQGSTEAFF. The CDR3 DNA follows: TGTGCCAGCAGTTACTCGACACAGGGGTCCACTGAAGCTTTCTTT.

The chain employs TRBV4-1 and TRBJ2-1, with a weak D call TRBD2 (6 bases). Germline V gene lookup returns CDR1 MGHRA and CDR2 YSYEKL. The CDR3 is made up of 19 amino acids. V lost 0 bases to trimming and J lost 2 bases, with 20 bases between them. The CDR3 here is CASSQDLGPRRGPYNEQFF. The DNA for the CDR3 is TGCGCCAGCAGCCAAGATTTGGGGCCGAGGAGGGGCCCCTACAATGAGCAGTTCTTC.